This T cell receptor beta chain was obtained from a study of Graves' ophthalmopathy and Graves' hyperthyroidism. General observations from the study: In separating ophthalmopathy from stable hyperthyroidism, a 13-signature model achieved about 91% sensitivity and around 80% specificity.

Transcripts of RNA were the source for amplifying TCR beta CDR3 regions. An opening RT-PCR round employed HTBI primers and preceded a second-round multiplex PCR. TCRdb processed the multiplex PCR reads anew with MiXCR; each CDR3 protein has one entry. The sample comprises around 1.1 million distinct CDR3 sequences, approximately 35% of which are singletons, and over 8.5% rests with the top ten. Of note for this clonotype: Its specificity is not known.

Patients were left out if they had other autoimmune diseases, uncontrolled infections, pregnancy or lactation. Germline assignment: CDR1 SEHNR and CDR2 FQNEAQ (reference sequence). The CDR3 is 14 residues long. Germline trimming cut 5 bases from V and 4 bases from J; bases unmatched to any gene: 7. V and J are TRBV7-9 and TRBJ1-1; 7 nucleotides align to TRBD1. The source of this sequence is an adult man with Graves' hyperthyroidism. Sequenced input: peripheral blood or thyroid tissue (not recorded which). The CDR3 sequence: CASSANRGFTEAFF. The CDR3 nucleotides read TGTGCCAGCAGCGCCAACAGGGGATTCACTGAAGCTTTCTTT. Complete variable domain (other parts from reference TRBV7-9 and TRBJ1-1): DTGVSQNPRHKITKRGQNVTFRCDPISEHNRLYWYRQTLGQGPEFLTYFQNEAQLEKSRLLSDRFSAERPKGSFSTLEIQRTEQGDSAMYLCASSANRGFTEAFFGQGTRLTVV.